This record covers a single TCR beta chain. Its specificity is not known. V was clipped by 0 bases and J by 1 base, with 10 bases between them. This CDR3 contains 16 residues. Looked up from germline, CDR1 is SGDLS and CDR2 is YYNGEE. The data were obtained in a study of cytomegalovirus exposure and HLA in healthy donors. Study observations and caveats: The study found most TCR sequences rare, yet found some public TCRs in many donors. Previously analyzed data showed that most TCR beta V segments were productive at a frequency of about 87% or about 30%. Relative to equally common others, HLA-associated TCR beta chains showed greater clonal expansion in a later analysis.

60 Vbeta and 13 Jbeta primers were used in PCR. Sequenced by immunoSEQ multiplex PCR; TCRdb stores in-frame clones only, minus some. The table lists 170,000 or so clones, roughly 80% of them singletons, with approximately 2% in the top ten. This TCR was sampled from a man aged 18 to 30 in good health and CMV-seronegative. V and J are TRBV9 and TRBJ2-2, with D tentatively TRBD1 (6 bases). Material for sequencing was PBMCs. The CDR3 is CASSVVEQGNTGELFF. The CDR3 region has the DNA TGTGCCAGCAGCGTAGTGGAACAGGGGAACACCGGGGAGCTGTTTTTT.